This TCR beta chain was captured in a study of spatial heterogeneity in lung cancer. Study as a whole: Across the raw uncorrected reads, a unique TCR and UMI combination was observed, on average, more than ten times.

The CDR3 contains 16 residues. CDR1 is SGHDN and CDR2 is FVKESK in the germline V gene. Germline trimming cut 4 bases from V and 7 bases from J; bases unmatched to any gene: 11. General study results and limits: Ubiquitous expanded tumor TCRs were observed in blood more at resection than follow-up.

Indicated time point: blood at routine non-recurrence follow-up after resection. Every TCR cDNA molecule bore its own unique molecular identifier. TCRdb re-derived calls from the 5' RACE reads in MiXCR, one entry per CDR3 protein. The sample consists of 23,000 or so distinct CDR3 sequences, 8% to 10% of them appearing once. This clonotype has ten or more counts. Its antigen is as yet unknown. This chain joins TRBV14 and TRBJ2-1; 9 positions agree with TRBD1. The TCR sequence derives from a male donor with early-stage non-small cell lung cancer. This material consisted of PBMCs, taken at follow-up. The DNA for the CDR3 is TGTGCCAGCAGCCTCCTGGGACAGGGAGTTAGAAATGAGCAGTTCTTC. Protein: CASSLLGQGVRNEQFF.